Below, 24 T cell receptor beta chains from the same sample are listed, as sequenced in a study of cytomegalovirus exposure and HLA in healthy donors. PCR was performed using 60 Vbeta and 13 Jbeta primers. Method: immunoSEQ multiplex PCR; TCRdb's copy keeps in-frame clones and lacks some. This sample has about 160,000 clones, with roughly 80% found just once. Material: PBMCs. These receptors all stem from a man aged 40-55 years in good health and CMV-seronegative.

V and J are TRBV5-1 and TRBJ2-1, with a weak D call TRBD2 (6 bases). V shed 0 bases and J shed 3 bases, with 10 bases lying between them. CDR1 is SGHRS and CDR2 is YFSETQ in the germline V gene. The CDR3 has 15 residues. The CDR3 reads CASSLGSGGYNEQFF. CDR3 bases: TGCGCCAGCAGCTTGGGCTCCGGGGGCTACAATGAGCAGTTCTTC.

This clone was counted between two and nine times. The V and J genes are TRBV19 and TRBJ2-5, with TRBD2 matching over 7 bases. CDR1 is LNHDA, CDR2 SQIVND, per germline (reference sequence). V lost 5 bases to trimming and J lost 2 bases; unmatched junction nucleotides: 2. CDR3 length: 13 amino acids. The CDR3 sequence: CASSDSGQETQYF. In DNA, the CDR3 is TGTGCCAGTAGTGATAGCGGGCAAGAGACCCAGTACTTC.

The chain combines TRBV11-2 with TRBJ2-7, with 7 bases aligning to TRBD2. The V and J ends lost 5 bases and 5 bases, in that order; junction bases with no gene match: 6. Germline V gene data show CDR1 as SGHAT and CDR2 as FQNNGV. This CDR3 has 13 residues. The CDR3 region has the DNA TGTGCCAGCAGCCTAAGGGCGGGGGACGAGCAGTACTTC. Translating gives CASSLRAGDEQYF.

This clone was detected a few times. The chain carries TRBV30 and TRBJ2-7; the match to TRBD1 covers 9 bases. The ends lost 3 bases at V and 6 bases at J; junction bases unmatched: 18. Germline V lookup: CDR1 GTSNPN, CDR2 SVGIG (reference sequence). The CDR3 contains 17 residues. In DNA, the CDR3 is TGTGCCTGGAGATCCGGGCCTGGGACAGGGCCTTTCTCCGAGCAGTACTTC. This gives the protein CAWRSGPGTGPFSEQYF.

The chain uses TRBV7-3 and TRBJ2-7; TRBD2 aligns across 7 bases. This CDR3 region has 15 residues. J gave up 2 bases and V 3 bases, and 7 bases lay outside the gene matches. The germline V gene has CDR1 SGHTA and CDR2 FQGTGA. CDR3 DNA: TGTGCCAGCAGCTTGGGCCTAGCGGACACCTACGAGCAGTACTTC. Amino acids: CASSLGLADTYEQYF.

In nucleotides, the CDR3 is TGTGCCAGTAGTATAACGGCAGGGATGTACGAAAAACTGTTTTTT. It translates to CASSITAGMYEKLFF. This chain connects TRBV19 to TRBJ1-4; D is perhaps TRBD1 (5 bases). The CDR3 length is 15 residues. CDR1 LNHDA and CDR2 SQIVND come from the germline V gene (reference sequence). Trimming cost V 2 bases and J 8 bases, with 15 bases left between them.

The rearrangement joins TRBV12-2 to TRBJ2-2; the DNA was not used to check the table's D call, TRBD2. TRBV12-2 constitutes a pseudogene. This CDR3 is built from 20 residues. This CDR3 reads CASRLARTSGGPYNTGELFF. The CDR3 DNA follows: TGTGCAAGTCGCTTAGCGAGGACTAGCGGGGGGCCGTATAACACCGGGGAGCTGTTTTTT.

This chain uses TRBV29-1 with TRBJ2-4, with unresolved D. Trimming pared 6 bases from V and 11 bases from J, leaving 20 bases between. CDR3 length equals 13 residues. Germline V lookup: CDR1 SQVTM, CDR2 ANQGSEA. The DNA for the CDR3 is TGCAGCGTGACTGCCCGAATAATGAGCGTTCAGTACTTC. Protein: CSVTARIMSVQYF. The full variable domain, completed using reference TRBV29-1 and TRBJ2-4, is SAVISQKPSRDICQRGTSLTIQCQVDSQVTMMFWYRQQPGQSLTLIATANQGSEATYESGFVIDKFPISRPNLTFSTLTVSNMSPEDSSIYLCSVTARIMSVQYFGAGTRLSVL.

The V gene is TRBV4-1, the J gene TRBJ2-1; TRBD2 matches 8 bases. Germline trimming cut 3 bases from V and 8 bases from J; bases unmatched to any gene: 12. The CDR3 totals 16 residues. Germline CDR1 reads MGHRA; CDR2 reads YSYEKL. In DNA form, the CDR3 reads TGCGCCAGCAGCCAGCAGGTCGGGGGGGCAGGCCATGAGCAGTTCTTC. The encoded protein is CASSQQVGGAGHEQFF.

This chain links TRBV5-1 with TRBJ2-3, with D unresolved. Looked up from germline, CDR1 is SGHRS and CDR2 is YFSETQ. V was pared by 2 bases and J by 6 bases, with 10 bases between. CDR3 size: 13 residues. CDR3 sequence reads: CASSFNSKDTQYF. The CDR3 coding sequence is TGCGCCAGCAGCTTCAACAGTAAGGATACGCAGTATTTT.

V is TRBV4-1 and J is TRBJ2-3; tentatively, D is TRBD2 (5 bases). The length of the CDR3 is 16 residues. Looked up from germline, CDR1 is MGHRA and CDR2 is YSYEKL. The ends were cut back, 1 base at V and 0 bases at J, with 11 bases in the middle. In DNA, the CDR3 is TGCGCCAGCAGCCAAGTACGGGGTGCGAGCACAGATACGCAGTATTTT. Protein: CASSQVRGASTDTQYF.

This sequence joins TRBV9 and TRBJ2-6; 10 bases fit TRBD1. There are 20 residues in the CDR3. Germline CDR1 and CDR2: SGDLS and YYNGEE. The ends lost 0 bases at V and 2 bases at J; junction bases unmatched: 11. In DNA form, the CDR3 reads TGTGCCAGCAGCGTAGGGACTCCGGGACAGGGGCTCGCTGGGGCCAACGTCCTGACTTTC. It is translated as CASSVGTPGQGLAGANVLTF.

The chain recombines TRBV27 with TRBJ1-2; D is uncertain. Deletions cut 2 bases from V and 5 bases from J, with 9 bases between. CDR1 MNHEY and CDR2 SMNVEV come from the germline V gene (reference sequence). This CDR3 spans 13 amino acids. The chain's CDR3 is CASSLTPGYGYTF. As DNA, the CDR3 is TGTGCCAGCAGTTTAACCCCAGGATATGGCTACACCTTC.

J is TRBJ1-4 and V is TRBV5-1, with TRBD1 matching over 12 bases. V lost 6 bases to trimming and J lost 8 bases; unmatched junction nucleotides: 8. Germline CDR1 reads SGHRS; CDR2 reads YFSETQ. CDR3 length: 15 amino acids. CDR3 amino acids: CASTLTGTGGEKLFF. CDR3 bases: TGCGCCAGCACCCTCACCGGGACAGGGGGCGAAAAACTGTTTTTT.

The chain couples TRBV6-5 to TRBJ1-5; D remains ambiguous. The CDR3 sequence is 15 residues long. In germline, CDR1 is MNHEY, CDR2 SVGAGI. Trimming stripped 4 bases from V and 2 bases from J, with 12 bases between. In DNA, the CDR3 is TGTGCCAGCAGTTCATATCTAGGCGGCAATCAGCCCCAGCATTTT. Translating gives CASSSYLGGNQPQHF.

The chain carries TRBV25-1 and TRBJ1-4; tentative D call: TRBD1 (6 bases). Germline loops: CDR1 MGHDK, CDR2 SYGVNS. The CDR3 has 16 amino acids. Trimming took off 4 bases at V and 4 bases at J, with 16 bases between the two ends. The CDR3 sequence: CASSAIKGTLNEKLFF. Written as DNA, the CDR3 is TGTGCCAGCAGTGCAATAAAGGGGACACTTAATGAAAAACTGTTTTTT. The full variable domain, its missing parts supplied by reference TRBV25-1 and TRBJ1-4, is EADIYQTPRYLVIGTGKKITLECSQTMGHDKMYWYQQDPGMELHLIHYSYGVNSTEKGDLSSESTVSRIRTEHFPLTLESARPSHTSQYLCASSAIKGTLNEKLFFGSGTQLSVL.

The chain links TRBV7-2 to TRBJ2-7; unclear D gene. This CDR3 comprises 15 residues. With 4 bases removed from V and 1 base from J, the gap between germline ends came to 14 bases. Germline CDR1 reads SGHTA; CDR2 reads FQGNSA. For the CDR3, the DNA is TGTGCCAGCAGCTCTTCAGTCAAAGTGTCCTACGAGCAGTACTTC. Its protein is CASSSSVKVSYEQYF.

The rearrangement joins TRBV28 to TRBJ2-6; D call uncertain. Trimming removed 6 bases from V and 2 bases from J, with 14 bases in between. Germline CDR1 is MDHEN and CDR2 is SYDVKM. CDR3 length: 16 residues. The CDR3 protein is CASSRVLSTGANVLTF. The CDR3 DNA follows: TGTGCCAGCAGCCGGGTCCTATCGACTGGGGCCAACGTCCTGACTTTC.

This chain joins TRBV23-1 and TRBJ2-7; no firm D call. TRBV23-1 is assigned to the ORF class and has an uncertain function. V was shortened by 0 bases and J by 3 bases, with 21 bases between the two germline ends. The CDR3 runs to 18 residues. CDR3: CASSQSRPESSFLYEQYF. The DNA of the CDR3 is TGCGCCAGCAGTCAATCTCGGCCGGAATCTAGTTTCCTCTACGAGCAGTACTTC.

The chain employs TRBV9 and TRBJ1-6; 9 bases agree with TRBD1. J was trimmed by 3 bases and V by 0 bases; bases with no gene match: 10. The CDR3 totals 19 residues. In germline, CDR1 is SGDLS, CDR2 YYNGEE. The CDR3 DNA sequence: TGTGCCAGCAGCGTAGTTGGGACAGGGACGCGGCTCTATAATTCACCCCTCCACTTT. Translation: CASSVVGTGTRLYNSPLHF. The entire variable domain, with the rest obtained from reference TRBV9 and TRBJ1-6, is as follows: DSGVTQTPKHLITATGQRVTLRCSPRSGDLSVYWYQQSLDQGLQFLIQYYNGEERAKGNILERFSAQQFPDLHSELNLSSLELGDSALYFCASSVVGTGTRLYNSPLHFGNGTRLTVT.

V usage is TRBV11-2 and J usage is TRBJ2-4, with 9 bases that match TRBD1. CDR3 length equals 16 residues. V shed 5 bases and J 1 base; nucleotides not matched to a gene: 6. Germline lookup yields CDR1 SGHAT and CDR2 FQNNGV. DNA of the CDR3: TGTGCCAGCAGCCACGGGACAGGGATGGCCAAAAACATTCAGTACTTC. This translates into CASSHGTGMAKNIQYF.

This clone was counted once. The chain uses TRBV7-9 and TRBJ2-3; 8 bases fit TRBD2. Germline V gene data show CDR1 as SEHNR and CDR2 as FQNEAQ (reference sequence). This CDR3 contains 15 residues. J lost 7 bases, V lost 2 bases, and 8 bases had no gene match. The DNA of the CDR3 is TGTGCCAGCAGCTTAACTAGCGGTCCAATTAATACGCAGTATTTT. Translated: CASSLTSGPINTQYF. The entire variable domain, with the rest obtained from reference TRBV7-9 and TRBJ2-3, is as follows: DTGVSQNPRHKITKRGQNVTFRCDPISEHNRLYWYRQTLGQGPEFLTYFQNEAQLEKSRLLSDRFSAERPKGSFSTLEIQRTEQGDSAMYLCASSLTSGPINTQYFGPGTRLTVL.

This sequence joins TRBV28 and TRBJ2-2; D not certain. V shed 6 bases and J shed 1 base, with 3 bases lying between them. The germline V gene encodes CDR1 MDHEN and CDR2 SYDVKM. CDR3 length: 12 residues. The CDR3 protein is CASRQNTGELFF. The DNA for the CDR3 is TGTGCCAGCAGACAGAACACCGGGGAGCTGTTTTTT.

This clone was counted only a few times. The CDR3 spells CASSYRPRGEKLFF. The CDR3 coding sequence is TGTGCCAGCAGTTATCGCCCCCGGGGAGAAAAACTGTTTTTT. The chain recombines TRBV11-2 with TRBJ1-4, with D unclear. The V gene lost 6 bases and the J gene lost 8 bases, with 16 bases spanning the gap. The CDR3 is 14 residues long. Germline lookup yields CDR1 SGHAT and CDR2 FQNNGV. Complete variable domain (other parts from reference TRBV11-2 and TRBJ1-4): EAGVAQSPRYKIIEKRQSVAFWCNPISGHATLYWYQQILGQGPKLLIQFQNNGVVDDSQLPKDRFSAERLKGVDSTLKIQPAKLEDSAVYLCASSYRPRGEKLFFGSGTQLSVL.